This T cell receptor (beta chain) appears in the sequencing data of a study of blood T cell repertoires in COVID-19. Looking at the study overall: Sources were T cells, B-cell-depleted T cells, or PBMCs; the material itself was cDNA or gDNA.

The Seattle patients, enrolled during active infection, were followed longitudinally. There are 18 residues in the CDR3. The germline V gene encodes CDR1 SGHTA and CDR2 FQGTGA. J gave up 0 bases and V 3 bases, and 10 bases lay outside the gene matches. Measured with immunoSEQ multiplex PCR; TCRdb has only the in-frame clones, and not every one. The sample records roughly 230,000 clones, roughly 85% being singletons. The receptor's source is a man in his fifties with COVID-19, enrolled during active disease. The genes are TRBV7-3 and TRBJ1-5, with TRBD1 matching 8 bases. What was sequenced was peripheral blood. In DNA form, the CDR3 reads TGTGCCAGCAGCTTTGACAGGGGAGCGGGCTATAGCAATCAGCCCCAGCATTTT. As protein: CASSFDRGAGYSNQPQHF.